Listed here are 5 T cell receptor beta chains from one sample, sequenced in a study of blood T cell repertoires in COVID-19. Libraries were prepared by immunoSEQ multiplex PCR; TCRdb keeps only in-frame clonotypes and omits some of them. The sample includes under 250,000 clones, around 86% of them seen just once. Sequenced input: peripheral blood. These receptors were taken from a man aged 25-45 years who had recovered from COVID-19.

The V call is TRBV5-1, the J call TRBJ2-5; 11 nucleotides agree with TRBD2. This CDR3 region has 15 residues. CDR1 is SGHRS, CDR2 YFSETQ, per germline. J gave up 3 bases and V 0 bases, and 1 base lay outside the gene matches. The CDR3 loop reads CASSLGSGGEETQYF. The CDR3 nucleotides are TGCGCCAGCAGCTTGGGTAGCGGGGGGGAAGAGACCCAGTACTTC.

For the CDR3, the DNA is TGTGCCAGCAGCCAAATACAGGGGGCTACTGGAAACACCATATATTTT. Protein: CASSQIQGATGNTIYF. The V call is TRBV3-1 (or the pseudogene TRBV3-2), the J call TRBJ1-3; the match to TRBD1 covers 9 bases. This CDR3 is 16 amino acids long. CDR1 is LGHDT, CDR2 YNNKEL, per germline (reference sequence). V trimming: 2 bases; J trimming: 2 bases; junction bases outside the gene matches: 4.

This clone has only one observation. The chain combines TRBV5-1 with TRBJ2-1; 12 bases are shared with TRBD2. CDR3 size: 16 residues. J was trimmed by 9 bases and V by 0 bases; bases with no gene match: 7. Germline V gene data show CDR1 as SGHRS and CDR2 as YFSETQ. CDR3 residues: CASSLGRTSGDIEQFF. CDR3 coding DNA: TGCGCCAGCAGCTTGGGGAGGACTAGCGGGGATATTGAGCAGTTCTTC. The variable domain in full, completed from reference TRBV5-1 and TRBJ2-1, reads KAGVTQTPRYLIKTRGQQVTLSCSPISGHRSVSWYQQTPGQGLQFLFEYFSETQRNKGNFPGRFSGRQFSNSRSEMNVSTLELGDSALYLCASSLGRTSGDIEQFFGPGTRLTVL.

A few counts support this clone. V and J are TRBV19 and TRBJ2-2, with 8 bases lining up with TRBD1. Germline lookup yields CDR1 LNHDA and CDR2 SQIVND (reference sequence). CDR3 length: 18 residues. The J segment lost 3 bases and the V segment lost 6 bases, leaving 15 bases of the junction unmatched. The CDR3 DNA follows: TGTGCCAGTAGGGGCGGGTTGCAGGGGGCAGTGGACACCGGGGAGCTGTTTTTT. Its protein is CASRGGLQGAVDTGELFF.

With respect to this clone: This sample includes further DNA sequences coding for the same CDR3. The chain is built from TRBV18 and TRBJ1-1, with 7 positions matching TRBD1. From germline, CDR1 is KGHSH and CDR2 LQKENI. The ends lost 4 bases at V and 1 base at J; junction bases unmatched: 0. CDR3 length equals 13 residues. Here the CDR3 reads CASSRDRNTEAFF. The DNA for the CDR3 is TGTGCCAGCTCACGGGACAGGAACACTGAAGCTTTCTTT.